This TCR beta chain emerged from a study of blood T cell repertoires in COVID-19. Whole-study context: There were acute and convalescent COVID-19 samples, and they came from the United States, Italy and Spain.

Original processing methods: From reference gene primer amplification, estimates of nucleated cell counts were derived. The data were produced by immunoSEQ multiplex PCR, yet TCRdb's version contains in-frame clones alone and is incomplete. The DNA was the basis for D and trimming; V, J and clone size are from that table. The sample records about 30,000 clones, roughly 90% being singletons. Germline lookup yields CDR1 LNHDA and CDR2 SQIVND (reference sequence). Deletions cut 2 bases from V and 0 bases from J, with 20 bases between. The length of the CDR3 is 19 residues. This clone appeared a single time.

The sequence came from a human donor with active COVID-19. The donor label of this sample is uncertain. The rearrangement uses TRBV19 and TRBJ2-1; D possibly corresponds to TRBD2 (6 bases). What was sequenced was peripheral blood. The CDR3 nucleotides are TGTGCCAGTAGTATATTCTCCCCGGGACTCATTAGCTCCTACAATGAGCAGTTCTTC. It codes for CASSIFSPGLISSYNEQFF.